Listed here is a single TCR beta chain. The target of this receptor is not known. Qualities for individual bases were not recorded, and no much larger clone is one base off. The data are from a study of CD8 T cells in Susac syndrome (dated by TCRdb to between 2018 and 2020). With respect to the entire study: Whether CD8+ T cell activation and differentiation in Susac syndrome was antigen driven was tested using repertoire sequencing. CD8+ T cell repertoire clonality was compared between more than ten healthy donors, roughly 14 Susac syndrome patients and around 15 multiple sclerosis patients.

Here is what the overall study found, with its caveats: The study acknowledged that relatively few individuals were included in the TCR sequencing and HLA analysis.

V ends up 4 bases short and J 4 bases short, with an unmatched junction base count of 13. Per the germline V gene (reference sequence), MNHEY is the CDR1 and SMNVEV is the CDR2. CDR3 length: 17 amino acids, cysteine to phenylalanine. Here the CDR3 DNA is all that survives: 51 bases in frame from base 1. Peripheral blood CD8+ and CD4+ T cells from healthy donors, Susac syndrome patients and multiple sclerosis patients were profiled using high-throughput TCR beta sequencing. Treatment-naive patients with stable or active relapsing-remitting disease fulfilling revised McDonald criteria were used as multiple sclerosis controls. CD8+ TEMRA cells were enriched by FACS, while bulk CD8+ and CD4+ T cells were purified by magnetic negative isolation. Blood was collected in EDTA tubes and processed within 24 hours, with PBMCs isolated through density gradient centrifugation. PBMCs destined for TCR sequencing were cryopreserved in liquid nitrogen and later thawed in a 37 °C water bath. The sorted or isolated CD4+, CD8+ and CD8+ TEMRA cells had a purity of 90% or higher.

RNA was extracted with the RNeasy kit and 0.5 to 1 ug was reverse transcribed using random hexamers. The immunoSEQ multiplex PCR assay, which covers 54 Vbeta and 13 Jbeta segments, was used to amplify TCR beta CDR3 regions. PCR amplification bias was corrected by using a synthetic template baseline for primer optimization and computational correction. Concerning the study's data processing: Only productive sequences were kept, with reads annotated to V, D and J genes according to IMGT and analyzed in immunoSEQ Analyzer. Clonality was calculated as one minus the Shannon entropy normalized by log2 of the number of productive unique sequences. For each patient and control, public and private clones were evaluated among the 100 most prevalent clones. Clones were defined as Susac-specific when absent from the healthy and MS cohorts, from roughly 1,100 published viral clones and from other ImmuneACCESS disease sequences. TCRdb reworked the public reads: Q25 trimming with fastp, MiXCR clone assembly, productive beta chains retained. Entries are consolidated by CDR3 protein sequence, retaining the most common genes and DNA. The authors' filters were not applied to this entry. The sample profile shows hundreds of thousands of distinct CDR3 sequences; around 83% of them were found once. Of the sample, over 0.1% falls within the top ten clones.

This chain is built from TRBV27 and TRBJ2-1; 7 middle bases align to TRBD2. The TCR was taken from a human donor with multiple sclerosis. The sample comprised CD8+ T cells from PBMCs. The CDR3 protein: CASSSRRGASGYNEQFF. The DNA sequence is given as TGTGCCAGCAGTTCCCGACGCGGGGCTAGCGGTTACAATGAGCAGTTCTTC.